What follows is one T cell receptor (beta chain) and its context. The sample is drawn from a study of cytomegalovirus exposure and HLA in healthy donors. Samples came from healthy bone marrow donors. The PCR used 60 Vbeta and 13 Jbeta primers. This table comes from immunoSEQ multiplex PCR, and its TCRdb copy is limited to in-frame clones, with some not included. The listing contains about 110,000 clones. Germline V gene data show CDR1 as MNHEY and CDR2 as SVGAGI. The ends were cut back, 2 bases at V and 5 bases at J, with 6 bases in the middle. The CDR3 is made up of 12 amino acids. The chain couples TRBV6-5 to TRBJ2-5, with D maybe TRBD2 (5 bases). The sequencing input was PBMCs. The sequence derives from a man aged 50 to 59 in good health and CMV-seronegative. CDR3 coding DNA: TGTGCCAGCAGTTACCCGGGGGAGACCCAGTACTTC. It encodes CASSYPGETQYF.